This T cell receptor beta chain is drawn from a study of T-cell reconstitution after alpha-beta-depleted transplantation in children. V lost 3 bases to trimming and J lost 5 bases; unmatched junction nucleotides: 9. The CDR3 extends over 15 amino acids. In germline, CDR1 is KGHSH, CDR2 LQKENI. The library targeted TCRbeta and was prepared with unique molecular identifiers. From the PCR reads, TCRdb called clonotypes with MiXCR, one entry per CDR3 protein. The sample has 190,000 or so distinct CDR3 sequences; about 6.8% are singletons. This clonotype was seen many times. The chain recombines TRBV18 with TRBJ2-7, with 8 bases fitting TRBD2. The receptor's source is a human donor who donated a stem cell graft to a child with Wiskott-Aldrich syndrome. The sequences come from PBMCs from the stem cell graft donor, collected from the stem cell graft. The CDR3 region is CASSPKTGGSNEQYF. CDR3 in DNA: TGTGCCAGCTCACCGAAAACGGGAGGGTCAAACGAGCAGTACTTC.